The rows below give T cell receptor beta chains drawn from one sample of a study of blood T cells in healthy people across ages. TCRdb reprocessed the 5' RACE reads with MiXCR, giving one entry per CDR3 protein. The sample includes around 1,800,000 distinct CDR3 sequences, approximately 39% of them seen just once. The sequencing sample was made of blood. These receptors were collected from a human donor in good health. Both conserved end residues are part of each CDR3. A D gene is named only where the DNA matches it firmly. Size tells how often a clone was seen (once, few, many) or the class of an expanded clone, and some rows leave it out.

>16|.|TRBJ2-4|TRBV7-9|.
TGTGCCAGCAGCTTAGTTTCGTCAGGGGAACTCGGAGAGCAGTACTTC
CASSLVSSGELGEQYF
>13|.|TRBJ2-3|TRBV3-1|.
TGTGCCAGCGCATACAGGGGCACAGATACGCAGTATTTT
CASAYRGTDTQYF
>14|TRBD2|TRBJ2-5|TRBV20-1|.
TGCAGTGGCTTAGCGGGGGGCGCACGGGAGACCCAGTACTTC
CSGLAGGARETQYF
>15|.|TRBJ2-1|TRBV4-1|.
TGCGCCAGCAGCCATCATCTGGTAGTGTACAATGAGCAGTTCTTC
CASSHHLVVYNEQFF
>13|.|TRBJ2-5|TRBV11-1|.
TGTGCCAGCAGTCGGGCCCCCGCAGAGACCCAGTACTTC
CASSRAPAETQYF
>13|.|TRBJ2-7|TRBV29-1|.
TGCAGCGTTGAAGGCCTCTCCGCCTACGGGCAGTACTTC
CSVEGLSAYGQYF
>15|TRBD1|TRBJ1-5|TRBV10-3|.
TGTGCCATCAGTGGGGGGACAGGGACTAATCAGCCCCAGCATTTT
CAISGGTGTNQPQHF
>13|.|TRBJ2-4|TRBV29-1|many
TGCAGCGTTGATGACAAGGCCAAAAACATTCAGTACTTC
CSVDDKAKNIQYF
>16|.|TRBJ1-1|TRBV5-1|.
TGCGCCAGCGGGGGTACCAATGGGCCGTTCGGAACTGAAGCTTTCTTT
CASGGTNGPFGTEAFF
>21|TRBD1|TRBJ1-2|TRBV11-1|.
TGTGCCAGCAGCCCCCCCGTGGGAGGGGGCTTCGCCAAGATAGCCCAGTCTGGCTACACCTTC
CASSPPVGGGFAKIAQSGYTF
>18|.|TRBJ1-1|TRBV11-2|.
TGTGCCAGCAGCCGGAGCGCCCAAACGGGACGCCTGAACACTGAAGCTTTCTTT
CASSRSAQTGRLNTEAFF
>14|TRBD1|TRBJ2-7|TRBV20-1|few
TGCAGTGCCCTAGCCGGGACAGGGGACGGGGAGCAGTACTTC
CSALAGTGDGEQYF
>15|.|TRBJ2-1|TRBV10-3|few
TGTGCCATCAGTGACGAGGAGGGGGGGCCGGATGAGCAGTTCTTC
CAISDEEGGPDEQFF
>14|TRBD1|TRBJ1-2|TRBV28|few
TGTGCCAGCAGGCGGACAGGGGTGAACTATGGCTACACCTTC
CASRRTGVNYGYTF
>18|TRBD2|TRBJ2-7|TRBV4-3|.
TGCGCCAGCAGCCAAGCTCTAATCGGGACTAGCGGGTTCTACGAGCAGTACTTC
CASSQALIGTSGFYEQYF
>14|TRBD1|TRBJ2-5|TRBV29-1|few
TGCAGCGTGTGGGACAGGGGGTTTATGGAGACCCAGTACTTC
CSVWDRGFMETQYF
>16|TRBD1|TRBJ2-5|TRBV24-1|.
TGTGCCACCAGTGATCCTAAGGGACAGCTCCAAGAGACCCAGTACTTC
CATSDPKGQLQETQYF
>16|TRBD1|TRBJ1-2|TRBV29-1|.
TGCAGCGTTGAGCGGGACAGGGTGCCTCGTGGGTATGGCTACACCTTC
CSVERDRVPRGYGYTF